The 5 T cell receptor beta chains given below trace back to one sample, sequenced in a study of synovial regulatory T cells in juvenile arthritis. Here immunoSEQ multiplex PCR was the method, and the copy in TCRdb shows in-frame clones only, minus some. This sample's clone table lists about 9,900 clones. Study conclusions and caveats: Compared with other blood Treg cells, inflammation-associated Treg cells had reduced TCR diversity.

No antigen is known for these receptors. Sequencing was done on a sample of Treg cells from blood. The sample's subset: HLA-DR+ inflammation-associated blood Treg cells. All receptors derive from a donor aged 2-30 years with juvenile idiopathic arthritis.

The V and J genes are TRBV28 and TRBJ1-1. Per germline, CDR1 MDHEN and CDR2 SYDVKM. CDR3 length: 12 amino acids. No DNA has been recorded. Here the CDR3 reads CASNFVNTEAFF.

The chain couples TRBV5-6 to TRBJ2-5; as DNA is missing, the TRBD1 call by TCRdb cannot be tested. In germline, CDR1 is SGHDT, CDR2 YYEEEE. The CDR3 extends over 15 amino acids. No DNA was logged. The CDR3 loop reads CASSLGWAGEETQYF.

V gene TRBV2 combines with J gene TRBJ1-4. Germline V gene sequence: CDR1 SNHLY, CDR2 FYNNEI. The CDR3 contains 13 residues. The DNA is not on file. The CDR3 spells CASRGKTVEKLFF.

This clone is called medium-sized based on its frequency. The rearrangement joins TRBV10-3 to TRBJ2-7; the D call from TCRdb, TRBD1, cannot be confirmed without DNA. The CDR3 is 12 residues long. Nucleotide data are not available. From germline, CDR1 is ENHRY and CDR2 SYGVKD. The CDR3 loop is CAIRGTRYEQYF.

V usage is TRBV27 and J usage is TRBJ1-5. CDR1 is MNHEY, CDR2 SMNVEV, per germline (reference sequence). The CDR3 is made up of 13 amino acids. No coding sequence is recorded. The CDR3 loop is CASSLSISQPQHF.